These 16 T cell receptor beta chains came from one sample sequenced in a study of graft-versus-host responses after intestinal transplantation. Profiling relied on immunoSEQ multiplex PCR, and the TCRdb table lists in-frame clones only, not all of them. This table holds over 100,000 clones, roughly 92% found once. Their antigens remain unidentified. Sequencing used unstimulated CD4+ T cells sorted from spleen or lymph node cells, obtained before transplant. Receptor source: a human donor who was the organ donor for an intestinal transplant.

This clone appeared a few times. The chain employs TRBV7-9 and TRBJ2-1; 15 nucleotides match TRBD2. Germline CDR1 and CDR2: SEHNR and FQNEAQ (reference sequence). The CDR3 is made up of 14 amino acids. Trimming took 5 bases from V and 12 from J; bases not matched to a gene: 5. CDR3 nucleotides: TGTGCCAGCAGCGCGGGACTAGCGGGAGGAGTGCAGTTCTTC. Residues: CASSAGLAGGVQFF.

V usage is TRBV4-3 and J usage is TRBJ2-7; a possible D gene is TRBD2 (6 bases). CDR3 length: 14 amino acids. Per germline, CDR1 LGHNA and CDR2 YSLEER. V lost 0 bases to trimming and J lost 5 bases, with 11 bases between them. For the CDR3, the DNA is TGCGCCAGCAGCCAAGAGCATGGGGGGAACGAGCAGTACTTC. It encodes CASSQEHGGNEQYF.

The chain is built from TRBV28 and TRBJ1-1; tentatively, D is TRBD1 (5 bases). V lost 10 bases, J lost 0 bases, and 12 bases lay in between. The CDR3 extends over 13 amino acids. Germline V gene lookup returns CDR1 MDHEN and CDR2 SYDVKM. CDR3 bases: TGTGCCATGTCGGGGCCATTGAACACTGAAGCTTTCTTT. It specifies CAMSGPLNTEAFF.

V gene TRBV5-8 combines with J gene TRBJ2-5; 14 bases line up with TRBD2. The trim removed 4 bases at V and 3 bases at J, leaving 2 bases unmatched. Germline CDR1 and CDR2: SGHTS and YDEGEE. This CDR3 contains 15 residues. CDR3 region: CASSPGLAGEETQYF. The CDR3 nucleotides are TGTGCCAGCAGCCCGGGACTAGCGGGAGAAGAGACCCAGTACTTC.

The chain joins TRBV21-1 to TRBJ1-2. TRBV21-1 is a known pseudogene. There are 10 residues in the CDR3. Written as DNA, the CDR3 is TGTGCCAGATTTCCGTATGGCTACACCTTC. It yields the protein CARFPYGYTF.

The chain is built from TRBV28 and TRBJ2-5, with 11 positions matching TRBD2. This CDR3 has 13 residues. V trimming: 6 bases; J trimming: 3 bases; junction bases outside the gene matches: 0. Looked up from germline, CDR1 is MDHEN and CDR2 is SYDVKM. CDR3: CASRTSGEETQYF. CDR3 DNA sequence: TGTGCCAGCAGGACTAGCGGGGAAGAGACCCAGTACTTC.

The V gene is TRBV10-3, the J gene TRBJ2-2; D ambiguous. CDR1 is ENHRY, CDR2 SYGVKD, per germline. Trimming removed 1 base at V and 3 bases at J, with 6 bases between. The CDR3 runs 14 residues. The CDR3 DNA sequence: TGTGCCATCAGTGAGTTAACCCACACCGGGGAGCTGTTTTTT. Translating it yields CAISELTHTGELFF.

The CDR3 sequence is CASSVGGQGTYEQYF. CDR3 DNA: TGTGCCAGCAGCGTAGGGGGACAGGGTACCTACGAGCAGTACTTC. This rearrangement joins TRBV9 to TRBJ2-7; 9 bases map to TRBD1. Germline V gene lookup returns CDR1 SGDLS and CDR2 YYNGEE. The junction had 3 bases not matched to a gene; V was cut back by 0 bases and J by 2 bases. The CDR3 runs to 15 residues.

The chain recombines TRBV5-1 with TRBJ1-1; the D is unclear. CDR3 length equals 17 residues. CDR1 SGHRS and CDR2 YFSETQ come from the germline V gene. V was shortened by 2 bases and J by 5 bases, with 22 bases between the two germline ends. This CDR3 is CASSFFPVVPGSTEAFF. The CDR3 region has the DNA TGCGCCAGCAGCTTTTTTCCCGTAGTGCCGGGGAGTACTGAAGCTTTCTTT.

The chain joins TRBV19 to TRBJ1-1; no definite D call. The CDR3 loop spans 11 amino acids. Trimming removed 7 bases at V and 6 bases at J, with 9 bases between. Germline V gives CDR1 LNHDA, CDR2 SQIVND (reference sequence). The CDR3 loop reads CASTSVSEAFF. DNA for the CDR3: TGTGCCAGTACCTCGGTATCTGAAGCTTTCTTT.

The chain uses TRBV4-2 and TRBJ2-2, with 9 bases fitting TRBD1. V trimming: 3 bases; J trimming: 8 bases; junction bases outside the gene matches: 4. The germline V gene encodes CDR1 LGHNA and CDR2 YNFKEQ. This CDR3 is built from 14 residues. CDR3 DNA: TGTGCCAGCAGCCAGACGGACAGGGGAGGGGAGCTGTTTTTT. Translation gives CASSQTDRGGELFF.

The genes are TRBV5-1 and TRBJ1-1; D perhaps matches TRBD1 (6 bases). Germline V gene sequence: CDR1 SGHRS, CDR2 YFSETQ. With 3 bases removed from V and 4 bases from J, the gap between germline ends came to 13 bases. CDR3 length: 14 amino acids. The CDR3 is CASSYSGGPTEAFF. For the CDR3, the DNA is TGCGCCAGCAGCTATTCCGGGGGGCCCACTGAAGCTTTCTTT. Based on the CDR3 plus reference TRBV5-1 and TRBJ1-1, the full variable domain is KAGVTQTPRYLIKTRGQQVTLSCSPISGHRSVSWYQQTPGQGLQFLFEYFSETQRNKGNFPGRFSGRQFSNSRSEMNVSTLELGDSALYLCASSYSGGPTEAFFGQGTRLTVV.

The rearrangement uses TRBV28 and TRBJ2-7; either TRBD1 or TRBD2 may supply D (6 bases each). V lost 5 bases and J lost 4, with 21 bases in between. The length of the CDR3 is 16 residues. The germline gives CDR1 MDHEN, CDR2 SYDVKM. The CDR3 DNA reads TGTGCCAGCAGTCCCCAGGGGCGGAGGGTGGGGTACGAGCAGTACTTC. Translating it yields CASSPQGRRVGYEQYF.

The chain recombines TRBV6-6 with TRBJ1-1; D ambiguous. The germline V gene has CDR1 MNHNY and CDR2 SVGAGI (reference sequence). This CDR3 has 13 amino acids. V gave up 11 bases and J gave up 1 base, with 14 bases separating them. The CDR3: CARVRGENTEAFF. In nucleotides, the CDR3 is TGTGCCCGCGTTCGGGGTGAGAACACTGAAGCTTTCTTT.

The chain joins TRBV7-2 to TRBJ2-7, with 8 bases fitting TRBD1. V trimming: 6 bases; J trimming: 3 bases; junction bases outside the gene matches: 7. Germline V gene lookup returns CDR1 SGHTA and CDR2 FQGNSA. The CDR3 sequence is 14 residues long. For the CDR3, the DNA is TGTGCCAGCAGTCAACAGGGGGGAGTCTACGAGCAGTACTTC. It codes for CASSQQGGVYEQYF.

The chain joins TRBV6-5 to TRBJ2-7; D may be TRBD1 or TRBD2 (5 bases each). Deletions cut 9 bases from V and 2 bases from J, with 11 bases between. Germline CDR1 MNHEY, CDR2 SVGAGI. The CDR3 covers 12 residues. CDR3 nucleotide sequence: TGTGCCAGGAGGGACGGCACCTACGAGCAGTACTTC. Its protein product is CARRDGTYEQYF.